The sequence of this T cell receptor beta chain was determined in a study of blood T cells in healthy people across ages. Points on this clonotype: Compared with germline, one end of the junction differs, possibly owing to a read error.

Primed by a sample-barcoded 5' primer and a J-beta primer mix, a second PCR proceeded for roughly 7 to 12 cycles. From the 5' RACE reads, TCRdb called clonotypes with MiXCR, one entry per CDR3 protein. This table holds about 290,000 distinct CDR3 sequences, 25% to 30% found once. CDR3 length: 15 amino acids. Per germline, CDR1 SGHKS and CDR2 YYEKEE (reference sequence). This receptor was identified in a woman in her seventies in good health. The gene calls are TRBV5-5 and TRBJ2-2; no reliable D call. Material for sequencing was blood. Here the CDR3 reads CASTLVTDNTGELFF. The DNA for the CDR3 is TGTGCCAGCACCTTGGTTACAGATAACACCGGGGAGCTGTTTTTT.